Listed below are T cell receptor beta chains from one sample, sequenced in a study of kidney transplant recipient with SARS-CoV-2 infection. TCRdb reanalysed the reads using MiXCR and keeps one entry per CDR3 protein. The repertoire includes under 300,000 distinct CDR3 sequences, under 30% of them detected once, and nearly 7.5% sits in the top ten. The sample in question was a blood sample, obtained at baseline and around day 120 from a kidney transplant recipient. The receptors originated from a male patient in his thirties who had COVID-19 and was a kidney transplant recipient. The graft donor may be the source of some T cells. The CDR3 runs from the conserved cysteine through the conserved F or W. The D gene is left open where the match is weak. The size entry is marked missing in some rows and otherwise reads once, few, many or a size class.

clone_size: few
v_call: TRBV28
j_call: TRBJ1-5
d_call: TRBD1
cdr3_nt: TGTGCCAGCAGGGGGACAGGGGAGCAGCCCCAGCATTTT
cdr3_aa: CASRGTGEQPQHF

clone_size: many
v_call: TRBV12-3/TRBV12-4
j_call: TRBJ2-5
d_call: TRBD1
cdr3_nt: TGTGCCAGCACTCCGGGACAGGGAGGGGAGACCCAGTACTTC
cdr3_aa: CASTPGQGGETQYF

clone_size: .
v_call: TRBV5-1
j_call: TRBJ1-2
d_call: .
cdr3_nt: TGCACCAGCAGCACCGGGATTTTTGGCTACACCTTC
cdr3_aa: CTSSTGIFGYTF

clone_size: .
v_call: TRBV6-5
j_call: TRBJ2-3
d_call: .
cdr3_nt: TGTGCCAGCAGTTACTCTATCATGGGGTATTGGAGCATAGATACGCAGTATTTT
cdr3_aa: CASSYSIMGYWSIDTQYF

clone_size: .
v_call: TRBV30
j_call: TRBJ1-2
d_call: .
cdr3_nt: TGTGCCTGGTTTGTCCCGCGTTATAGAAAGACCTATGGCTACACCTTC
cdr3_aa: CAWFVPRYRKTYGYTF

clone_size: many
v_call: TRBV9
j_call: TRBJ1-2
d_call: TRBD1
cdr3_nt: TGTGCCAGCAGCGAGGGGGGACAGGTGAACTATGGCTACACCTTC
cdr3_aa: CASSEGGQVNYGYTF

clone_size: many
v_call: TRBV12-3/TRBV12-4
j_call: TRBJ1-2
d_call: .
cdr3_nt: TGTGCCAGCAGTTGGAAAAGCAGCTTCCGAAAGACCTATGGCTACACCTTC
cdr3_aa: CASSWKSSFRKTYGYTF

clone_size: few
v_call: TRBV11-2
j_call: TRBJ2-5
d_call: TRBD2
cdr3_nt: TGTGCCAGCAGCTTATTAACTAGCGGAGAGACCCAGTACTTC
cdr3_aa: CASSLLTSGETQYF

clone_size: many
v_call: TRBV3-1
j_call: TRBJ2-7
d_call: .
cdr3_nt: TGTGCCAGCAGCCAAGATCCCAGTACGGTCTCCTACGAGCAGTACTTC
cdr3_aa: CASSQDPSTVSYEQYF

clone_size: many
v_call: TRBV3-1
j_call: TRBJ1-2
d_call: .
cdr3_nt: TGTGCCAGCAGCTTGGACGCGACGGGGGTGTATGGCTACACCTTC
cdr3_aa: CASSLDATGVYGYTF

clone_size: many
v_call: TRBV4-2
j_call: TRBJ2-1
d_call: .
cdr3_nt: TGTGCCAGCAGCCAAGTCGGTCGGGATACCTACAATGAGCAGTTCTTC
cdr3_aa: CASSQVGRDTYNEQFF

clone_size: many
v_call: TRBV7-2
j_call: TRBJ1-2
d_call: .
cdr3_nt: TGTGCCAGCAGCGGCAAGCGCAGAGACGGAAAGACCTATGGCTACACCTTC
cdr3_aa: CASSGKRRDGKTYGYTF

clone_size: many
v_call: TRBV3-2
j_call: TRBJ2-5
d_call: .
cdr3_nt: TGTGCCAGCAGCCAAGGAAACCAAGAGACCCAGTACTTC
cdr3_aa: CASSQGNQETQYF

clone_size: many
v_call: TRBV19
j_call: TRBJ1-1
d_call: TRBD1
cdr3_nt: TGTGCCAGTAGTCCCCGGACAGGGTGGGACACTGAAGCTTTCTTT
cdr3_aa: CASSPRTGWDTEAFF

clone_size: large
v_call: TRBV7-8
j_call: TRBJ1-4
d_call: .
cdr3_nt: TGTGCCAGCAGCTTCGACCCAAGGGCGGATGAAAAACTGTTTTTT
cdr3_aa: CASSFDPRADEKLFF

clone_size: .
v_call: TRBV3-1
j_call: TRBJ1-3
d_call: .
cdr3_nt: TGTGCCGGTAGCTATGGGACCACTACGCCTGGAAACACCATATATTTT
cdr3_aa: CAGSYGTTTPGNTIYF

clone_size: .
v_call: TRBV27
j_call: TRBJ2-4
d_call: .
cdr3_nt: TGTGCCAGCAGTTTATCAACCCTCCAAGCCAAAAACATTCAGTACTTC
cdr3_aa: CASSLSTLQAKNIQYF

clone_size: many
v_call: TRBV24-1
j_call: TRBJ2-3
d_call: TRBD1
cdr3_nt: TGTGCCACCAGTGAGCCGGGACAGGGTCCAGATACGCAGTATTTT
cdr3_aa: CATSEPGQGPDTQYF

clone_size: many
v_call: TRBV20-1
j_call: TRBJ1-4
d_call: .
cdr3_nt: TGCAGTGCCAGGAGAGCGATAGAAGAAAAACTGTTTTTT
cdr3_aa: CSARRAIEEKLFF

clone_size: many
v_call: TRBV12-5
j_call: TRBJ1-5
d_call: .
cdr3_nt: TGTGCTAGTGGTTTGGGTGGTGAGGCCCCCCAGCATTTT
cdr3_aa: CASGLGGEAPQHF

clone_size: many
v_call: TRBV6-8
j_call: TRBJ1-2
d_call: .
cdr3_nt: TGTGCCAGCAGTTTGGAGCGACGCTCTAGAAAGACCTATGGCTACACCTTC
cdr3_aa: CASSLERRSRKTYGYTF

clone_size: few
v_call: TRBV5-1
j_call: TRBJ2-3
d_call: TRBD1
cdr3_nt: TGCGCCAGCAGCTTTACCGGGACAGGGGCCACAGATACGCAGTATTTT
cdr3_aa: CASSFTGTGATDTQYF

clone_size: many
v_call: TRBV9
j_call: TRBJ1-2
d_call: .
cdr3_nt: TGTGCCAGCACTATCGCGTACTCAAGAAAGACCTATGGCTACACCTTC
cdr3_aa: CASTIAYSRKTYGYTF

clone_size: .
v_call: TRBV18
j_call: TRBJ2-1
d_call: TRBD1
cdr3_nt: TGTGCCAGCTCACCACCTCGAATGGGACAGGGGGCTGGTGAGCAGTTCTTC
cdr3_aa: CASSPPRMGQGAGEQFF

clone_size: many
v_call: TRBV7-7
j_call: TRBJ1-2
d_call: .
cdr3_nt: TGTGCCAGCAGCTTAGAACTTAAGTGCCGAAAGACCTATGGCTACACCTTC
cdr3_aa: CASSLELKCRKTYGYTF

clone_size: many
v_call: TRBV12-3/TRBV12-4
j_call: TRBJ1-2
d_call: .
cdr3_nt: TGTGCCAGCAGTCTAGAGTCCACAGCAGGAAAGACCTATGGCTACACCTTC
cdr3_aa: CASSLESTAGKTYGYTF

clone_size: many
v_call: TRBV10-1
j_call: TRBJ1-2
d_call: .
cdr3_nt: TGTGCCAGCAGTAGGGGTGAACGCTCTAGAAAGACCTATGGCTACACCTTC
cdr3_aa: CASSRGERSRKTYGYTF

clone_size: few
v_call: TRBV4-3
j_call: TRBJ2-4
d_call: .
cdr3_nt: TGCGCCAGCAGCCGCACAACCGGGGAGTCCAAAAACATTCAGTACTTC
cdr3_aa: CASSRTTGESKNIQYF

clone_size: few
v_call: TRBV20-1
j_call: TRBJ2-6
d_call: .
cdr3_nt: TGCAGGGGGGGTGCTGGGGCCAACGTCCTGACTTTC
cdr3_aa: CRGGAGANVLTF

clone_size: many
v_call: TRBV10-1
j_call: TRBJ1-2
d_call: .
cdr3_nt: TGCGCCAGCAGTGAGACCAAAAGATCGCGAAAGACCTATGGCTACACCTTC
cdr3_aa: CASSETKRSRKTYGYTF

clone_size: many
v_call: TRBV19
j_call: TRBJ2-7
d_call: .
cdr3_nt: TGTGCCAGTAGTATAATGGCCCCCCGGGACGGGATCTACGAGCAGTACTTC
cdr3_aa: CASSIMAPRDGIYEQYF

clone_size: many
v_call: TRBV18
j_call: TRBJ2-3
d_call: .
cdr3_nt: TGTGCCAGCTCACCGGAAGTTGATTTTTCCACAGATACGCAGTATTTT
cdr3_aa: CASSPEVDFSTDTQYF

clone_size: .
v_call: TRBV9
j_call: TRBJ2-3
d_call: .
cdr3_nt: TGTGCCAGCAGCTGGGTCCTGGGGGATACGCAGTATTTT
cdr3_aa: CASSWVLGDTQYF

clone_size: many
v_call: TRBV29-1
j_call: TRBJ2-2
d_call: TRBD1
cdr3_nt: TGCAGCGGGACGTACAGGGGAGATAACACCGGGGAGCTGTTTTTT
cdr3_aa: CSGTYRGDNTGELFF

clone_size: many
v_call: TRBV11-2
j_call: TRBJ2-6
d_call: .
cdr3_nt: TGTGCCAGCCGCCAGATTAAATTATCTGGGGCCAACGTCCTGACTTTC
cdr3_aa: CASRQIKLSGANVLTF

clone_size: few
v_call: TRBV4-1
j_call: TRBJ2-3
d_call: TRBD1
cdr3_nt: TGCGCCAGCAGCCAAGATCGGAGGACAGGGGGCACAGATACGCAGTATTTT
cdr3_aa: CASSQDRRTGGTDTQYF

clone_size: many
v_call: TRBV12-5
j_call: TRBJ1-2
d_call: .
cdr3_nt: TGTGCTAGTGGTAACCTCAGTTTGCAGGGAAAGACCTATGGCTACACCTTC
cdr3_aa: CASGNLSLQGKTYGYTF

clone_size: few
v_call: TRBV6-5
j_call: TRBJ2-1
d_call: .
cdr3_nt: TGTGCCAGCAGTCTGGACAGTGTTTCCTACAATGAGCAGTTCTTC
cdr3_aa: CASSLDSVSYNEQFF

clone_size: few
v_call: TRBV12-3/TRBV12-4
j_call: TRBJ2-5
d_call: .
cdr3_nt: TGTGCCAGCCAAGAGGGTCAGGCCCAGTACTTC
cdr3_aa: CASQEGQAQYF

clone_size: many
v_call: TRBV9
j_call: TRBJ2-3
d_call: .
cdr3_nt: TGTGCCAGCAGCTTGGGACCCGTCGGCACAGATACGCAGTATTTT
cdr3_aa: CASSLGPVGTDTQYF

clone_size: many
v_call: TRBV12-3/TRBV12-4
j_call: TRBJ1-2
d_call: .
cdr3_nt: TGTGCCAGCAGTAACATTGGCACAGCAGGAAAGACCTATGGCTACACCTTC
cdr3_aa: CASSNIGTAGKTYGYTF

clone_size: .
v_call: TRBV7-3
j_call: TRBJ2-3
d_call: TRBD2
cdr3_nt: TGTACCAGCAGCTTAATGGCTAGCGGGATGTATACGCAGTATTTT
cdr3_aa: CTSSLMASGMYTQYF

clone_size: many
v_call: TRBV5-6
j_call: TRBJ2-6
d_call: .
cdr3_nt: TGTGCCAGCAGCTTGGGGCACTCTGGGGCCAACGTCCTGACTTTC
cdr3_aa: CASSLGHSGANVLTF

clone_size: few
v_call: TRBV7-2
j_call: TRBJ1-5
d_call: .
cdr3_nt: TGTGCCAACACCCTCGGGGGCCCTCAGCCCCAGCATTTT
cdr3_aa: CANTLGGPQPQHF

clone_size: many
v_call: TRBV2
j_call: TRBJ2-1
d_call: .
cdr3_nt: TGTGCCAGCGGCCGGGACGTCTACAATGAGCAGTTCTTC
cdr3_aa: CASGRDVYNEQFF

clone_size: .
v_call: TRBV2
j_call: TRBJ1-1
d_call: TRBD1
cdr3_nt: TGTGCCAGCAGTGAACCGGGACAGTTGAACACTGAAGCTTTCTTT
cdr3_aa: CASSEPGQLNTEAFF

clone_size: many
v_call: TRBV19
j_call: TRBJ1-1
d_call: .
cdr3_nt: TGTGCCAGTATCAGGGAGACCACTGAAGCTTTCTTT
cdr3_aa: CASIRETTEAFF

clone_size: few
v_call: TRBV27
j_call: TRBJ2-3
d_call: TRBD2
cdr3_nt: TGTGCCAGCAGTTTGCCCGCGGGGGGCGGCGCAGATACGCAGTATTTT
cdr3_aa: CASSLPAGGGADTQYF

clone_size: many
v_call: TRBV30
j_call: TRBJ2-1
d_call: TRBD1
cdr3_nt: TGTGCCTGGAGTGCGGGGACAGGGCCCTACAATGAGCAGTTCTTC
cdr3_aa: CAWSAGTGPYNEQFF

clone_size: .
v_call: TRBV6-9
j_call: TRBJ1-2
d_call: .
cdr3_nt: TGTGCCAGCAGTGAATGTAGGCCTTACGGAAAGACCTATGGCTACACCTTC
cdr3_aa: CASSECRPYGKTYGYTF

clone_size: many
v_call: TRBV20-1
j_call: TRBJ2-7
d_call: .
cdr3_nt: TGCAGTGCTAGAGATATGACTTACGAGCAGTACTTC
cdr3_aa: CSARDMTYEQYF

clone_size: many
v_call: TRBV6-5
j_call: TRBJ2-3
d_call: .
cdr3_nt: TGTGCCAGCAGTTCCCGGGTAGGGATCCGGGATACGCAGTATTTT
cdr3_aa: CASSSRVGIRDTQYF